This T cell receptor beta chain was identified in a study of radiation and T cells in renal cell carcinoma. Study-level points and caveats: Baseline intratumoral clonotype presence is unknown without pretreatment biopsies.

About this clone itself: As yet, its antigen is unknown.

The V gene end was trimmed by 6 bases and the J gene end by 10 bases; junction bases not matched to a gene: 3. Per germline, CDR1 LGHNT and CDR2 FRNRAP. The CDR3 covers 13 residues. Sequenced by immunoSEQ multiplex PCR; TCRdb stores in-frame clones only, minus some. The sample comprises 94,000 or so clones, 65% to 85% of which are singletons, and 5% to 6.5% rests with the top ten. Regarding time point: baseline pretreatment blood. The treatment was: 15 Gy SBRT to primary tumor, nephrectomy 4 weeks later. Blood was sampled at baseline, 2 weeks and 4 weeks after SBRT. The patient's renal cell carcinoma had clear cell pathology.

This clonotype was sampled from a man aged 55 to 69 with renal cell carcinoma. The V gene is TRBV12-5, the J gene TRBJ2-1; TRBD2 agrees at 13 bases. Sequenced here: blood, sampled from a patient whose treatment included radiotherapy and nephrectomy. CDR3 DNA: TGTGCTAGTGGACGACTAGCGGGGGGCGAGCAGTTCTTC. Translated: CASGRLAGGEQFF. Based on the CDR3 plus reference TRBV12-5 and TRBJ2-1, the full variable domain is DARVTQTPRHKVTEMGQEVTMRCQPILGHNTVFWYRQTMMQGLELLAYFRNRAPLDDSGMPKDRFSAEMPDATLATLKIQPSEPRDSAVYFCASGRLAGGEQFFGPGTRLTVL.